What follows describes a single T cell receptor (beta chain). The germline V gene has CDR1 LGHNA and CDR2 YNFKEQ. There are 20 residues in the CDR3. Unmatched junction bases numbered 10, after V lost 2 bases and J lost 0 bases. The sample is drawn from a study of blood T cells in healthy people across ages. The authors ran a second PCR of 7 to 11 cycles using a sample-barcoded 5' primer and a J-beta primer mix. MiXCR was run by TCRdb on the 5' RACE reads, yielding one entry per CDR3 protein. Of roughly 1.5 million distinct CDR3 sequences detected, roughly 43% appear once; the ten largest clones hold about 4%.

The sequenced material came from blood. The chain uses TRBV4-2 and TRBJ2-4; 13 bases are shared with TRBD2. The TCR sequence derives from a woman between 18 and 30 years old in good health. In DNA form, the CDR3 reads TGTGCCAGCAGCCAACTACCGGGACTAGCGGGGAGTATAGCCAAAAACATTCAGTACTTC. Residues: CASSQLPGLAGSIAKNIQYF.